Each of the 12 T cell receptor beta chains below was sequenced from the same sample in a study of CD8 T cells in Susac syndrome. The RNA, roughly 0.45 to 1 ug, was put through reverse transcription using random hexamers. Via MiXCR, TCRdb re-called the immunoSEQ multiplex PCR reads, giving one row per CDR3 protein. The sample includes tens of thousands of distinct CDR3 sequences, approximately 94% of them seen just once. Sequencing was done on a sample of CD8+ T cells from PBMCs. All receptors come from a human donor in good health.

Here the CDR3 reads CASSQDPTHQETQYF. In DNA, the CDR3 is TGCGCCAGCAGCCAAGATCCCACACACCAAGAGACCCAGTACTTC. V usage is TRBV4-1 and J usage is TRBJ2-5; D unclear. The V gene's germline CDR1 is MGHRA and CDR2 YSYEKL. CDR3 length: 15 amino acids. Trimming removed 0 bases from V and 0 bases from J, with 8 bases in between.

In this sample, this clonotype turned up once. The genes are TRBV4-1 and TRBJ2-1; D remains unclear. CDR3 size: 12 residues. The V end lost 8 bases, the J end lost 11 bases, and 16 bases lay between the germline ends. Germline lookup yields CDR1 MGHRA and CDR2 YSYEKL. The CDR3: CASGVGDTKQFF. The CDR3 DNA reads as TGCGCCAGCGGGGTTGGCGACACTAAGCAGTTCTTC.

The rearrangement uses TRBV7-9 and TRBJ2-7, with D unclear. Trimming removed 4 bases at V and 1 base at J, with 5 bases between. CDR1 SEHNR and CDR2 FQNEAQ come from the germline V gene (reference sequence). The CDR3 loop spans 12 amino acids. The CDR3: CASSSESYEQYF. CDR3 nucleotide sequence: TGTGCCAGCAGCTCGGAGTCCTACGAGCAGTACTTC.

V and J are TRBV29-1 and TRBJ2-1, with D perhaps TRBD2 (5 bases). The CDR3 extends over 12 amino acids. Germline V gives CDR1 SQVTM, CDR2 ANQGSEA. V lost 2 bases and J lost 9, with 11 bases in between. For the CDR3, the DNA is TGCAGCGTTGAACGGGAATTCGGTGAGCAGTTCTTC. This gives the protein CSVEREFGEQFF.

This chain joins TRBV7-9 and TRBJ2-7; TRBD1 might be the D (6 bases). Germline CDR1 is SEHNR and CDR2 is FQNEAQ (reference sequence). The CDR3 consists of 13 residues. The V and J ends lost 9 bases and 2 bases respectively, with 14 bases between them. The CDR3 sequence: CASTPGDAYEQYF. Written as DNA, the CDR3 is TGTGCCAGTACTCCAGGGGACGCCTACGAGCAGTACTTC.

The V and J genes are TRBV9 and TRBJ2-3; TRBD1 aligns across 9 bases. With 2 bases clipped from V and 2 bases from J, the junction kept 6 bases outside the gene matches. CDR1 SGDLS and CDR2 YYNGEE come from the germline V gene. This CDR3 spans 16 amino acids. The CDR3 here is CASSVQTGGITDTQYF. The CDR3 DNA is TGTGCCAGCAGCGTTCAAACAGGGGGCATCACAGATACGCAGTATTTT. The full variable domain, with the rest looked up from reference TRBV9 and TRBJ2-3, is DSGVTQTPKHLITATGQRVTLRCSPRSGDLSVYWYQQSLDQGLQFLIQYYNGEERAKGNILERFSAQQFPDLHSELNLSSLELGDSALYFCASSVQTGGITDTQYFGPGTRLTVL.

The V call is TRBV27, the J call TRBJ2-7, with D perhaps assigned TRBD1 or TRBD2 (5 bases each). The CDR3 extends over 13 amino acids. CDR1 is MNHEY, CDR2 SMNVEV, per germline (reference sequence). Between the trimmed V and J ends, which lost 4 bases and 7 bases, there was a span of 14 bases. CDR3 amino acids: CASSYGAPFEQYF. The DNA for the CDR3 is TGTGCCAGCAGTTACGGGGCTCCCTTTGAGCAGTACTTC.

The chain employs TRBV7-9 and TRBJ2-2; tentative D call: TRBD1 (6 bases). Germline values: CDR1 SEHNR, CDR2 FQNEAQ (reference sequence). There are 13 residues in the CDR3. V was cut by 8 bases and J by 1 base, with 8 bases left in between. This CDR3 reads CASLTGNTGELFF. CDR3 nucleotide sequence: TGTGCCAGCCTGACAGGGAACACCGGGGAGCTGTTTTTT.

The gene calls are TRBV7-2 and TRBJ2-2, with D uncertain. The ends were cut back, 3 bases at V and 4 bases at J, with 3 bases in the middle. Germline V lookup: CDR1 SGHTA, CDR2 FQGNSA. The CDR3 covers 12 residues. In DNA, the CDR3 is TGTGCCAGCAGCTTCATCACCGGGGAGCTGTTTTTT. Amino acid sequence: CASSFITGELFF.

The rearrangement links TRBV19 to TRBJ1-5; D may be TRBD1 (5 bases). The germline V and J ends were trimmed by 3 bases and 0 bases, with 9 bases remaining between them. This CDR3 has 15 amino acids. Germline loops: CDR1 LNHDA, CDR2 SQIVND (reference sequence). The CDR3 DNA follows: TGTGCCAGTAGTATTCGACAGATTAGCAATCAGCCCCAGCATTTT. This codes for CASSIRQISNQPQHF. Based on the CDR3 plus reference TRBV19 and TRBJ1-5, the full variable domain is DGGITQSPKYLFRKEGQNVTLSCEQNLNHDAMYWYRQDPGQGLRLIYYSQIVNDFQKGDIAEGYSVSREKKESFPLTVTSAQKNPTAFYLCASSIRQISNQPQHFGDGTRLSIL.

The chain uses TRBV27 and TRBJ2-7; 10 bases are a match to TRBD1. From germline, CDR1 is MNHEY and CDR2 SMNVEV (reference sequence). CDR3 length: 14 residues. The junction had 11 bases not matched to a gene; V was cut back by 10 bases and J by 5 bases. The CDR3: CATIVGQGSHEQYF. For the CDR3, the DNA is TGTGCCACCATTGTGGGACAGGGGAGCCACGAGCAGTACTTC.

This clonotype showed up just once. This sequence joins TRBV6-1 and TRBJ2-7; maybe TRBD1 (7 bases). The CDR3 covers 14 residues. The germline V and J ends were trimmed by 6 bases and 3 bases, with 15 bases remaining between them. Germline-derived CDR1 and CDR2 are MNHNS and SASEGT. CDR3 sequence (DNA): TGTGCCAGCAGGGGGGGACAGCAAGACTACGAGCAGTACTTC. This encodes CASRGGQQDYEQYF.